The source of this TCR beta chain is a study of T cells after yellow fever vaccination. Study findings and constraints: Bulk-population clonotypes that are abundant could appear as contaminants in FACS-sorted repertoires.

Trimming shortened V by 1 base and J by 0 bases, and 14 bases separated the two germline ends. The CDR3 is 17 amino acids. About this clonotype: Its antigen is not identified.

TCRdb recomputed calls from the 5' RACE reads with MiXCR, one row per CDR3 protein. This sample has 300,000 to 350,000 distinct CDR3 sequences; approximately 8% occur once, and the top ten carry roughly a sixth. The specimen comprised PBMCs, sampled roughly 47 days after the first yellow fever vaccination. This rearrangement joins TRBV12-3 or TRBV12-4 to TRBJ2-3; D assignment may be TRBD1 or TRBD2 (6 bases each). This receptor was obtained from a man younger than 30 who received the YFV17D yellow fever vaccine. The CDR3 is CASSLGPGGSSTDTQYF. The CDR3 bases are TGTGCCAGCAGTTTAGGTCCCGGGGGCTCTAGCACAGATACGCAGTATTTT.